A single sample gave rise to the 30 T cell receptor beta chains below, sequenced in a study of T cell repertoires in cytomegalovirus infection (dated by TCRdb to the late 2010s). Data came from an Illumina HiSeq 1500. TCRdb reran the public reads through fastp at Q25 and MiXCR, keeping productive beta chains. Entries are consolidated by CDR3 protein sequence, retaining the most common genes and DNA. Recorded for this sample are about 300,000 distinct CDR3 sequences; around 9.6% of them occurred a single time. The ten largest clones add up to around 2.5% of the sample. The sample was PBMCs. The receptors were gathered from a human donor in good health (CMV status not recorded). Some clones in this sample may be carry-over from other donors' samples.

This clonotype was recorded many times. V and J are TRBV28 and TRBJ2-3, with D unclear. Trimming removed 10 bases at V and 2 bases at J, with 13 bases between. CDR3 length equals 13 residues. Germline CDR1 MDHEN, CDR2 SYDVKM. The CDR3, as DNA: TGTGCCACCGACACCCACCTCACAGATACGCAGTATTTT. It translates to CATDTHLTDTQYF.

At least ten counts were recorded for this clonotype. As DNA, the CDR3 is TGTGCCAGCAGCTTAACCACGGGGAACACTGAAGCTTTCTTT. Translated: CASSLTTGNTEAFF. The genes are TRBV7-2 and TRBJ1-1, with D hard to call. CDR1 is SGHTA, CDR2 FQGNSA, per germline. Trimming shortened V by 2 bases and J by 1 base, and 8 bases separated the two germline ends. The CDR3 loop spans 14 amino acids. Based on the CDR3 plus reference TRBV7-2 and TRBJ1-1, the full variable domain is GAGVSQSPSNKVTEKGKDVELRCDPISGHTALYWYRQSLGQGLEFLIYFQGNSAPDKSGLPSDRFSAERTGGSVSTLTIQRTQQEDSAVYLCASSLTTGNTEAFFGQGTRLTVV.

In this sample, this clonotype turned up many times. This rearrangement joins TRBV7-9 to TRBJ1-1; perhaps TRBD1 as D (5 bases). Germline V gene lookup returns CDR1 SEHNR and CDR2 FQNEAQ (reference sequence). Trimming pared 5 bases from V and 0 bases from J, leaving 22 bases between. This CDR3 comprises 18 residues. The CDR3 coding sequence is TGTGCCAGCAGCCGTGAGGGGATTGGACGGAGCATGAACACTGAAGCTTTCTTT. Encoded protein: CASSREGIGRSMNTEAFF.

This clonotype was recorded a few times. This chain links TRBV6-5 with TRBJ2-4, with 7 bases that match TRBD1. Per germline, CDR1 MNHEY and CDR2 SVGAGI. This CDR3 region has 13 residues. V gave up 7 bases and J gave up 5 bases; unmatched junction bases: 5. The CDR3 loop is CASTLGGQNIQYF. The CDR3 region has the DNA TGTGCCAGCACCTTAGGGGGCCAAAACATTCAGTACTTC.

Only a few counts were recorded for this clonotype. The chain joins TRBV29-1 to TRBJ1-2; TRBD1 aligns across 8 bases. V shed 4 bases, J shed 8 bases, and the junction held 3 bases outside the gene matches. The CDR3 is 11 residues long. Germline V CDR1 and CDR2: SQVTM, ANQGSEA. The CDR3 reads CSVGTGHGYTF. In DNA, the CDR3 is TGCAGCGTTGGGACAGGGCACGGCTACACCTTC.

This clonotype was seen at least ten times. This chain links TRBV28 with TRBJ2-3; D ambiguous. CDR3 length: 16 residues. The V gene lost 5 bases and the J gene lost 4 bases, with 19 bases spanning the gap. The V gene's germline CDR1 is MDHEN and CDR2 SYDVKM. The CDR3 sequence is CASSLGRRFHSDTQYF. As DNA, the CDR3 is TGTGCCAGCAGTCTCGGACGCCGATTTCATTCAGATACGCAGTATTTT.

This clonotype showed up many times. The rearrangement uses TRBV12-3 or TRBV12-4 and TRBJ1-5; D unclear. The CDR3 is made up of 15 amino acids. Trimming took 1 base from V and 7 from J, leaving 14 bases between them. DNA for the CDR3: TGTGCCAGCAGTTTAGGATTGTACCCGACCCAGCCCCAGCATTTT. It encodes CASSLGLYPTQPQHF.

There are many counts of this clonotype. The V and J genes are TRBV14 and TRBJ1-1; D remains ambiguous. The germline gives CDR1 SGHDN, CDR2 FVKESK. Trimming removed 1 base from V and 4 bases from J, with 13 bases in between. The CDR3 consists of 15 residues. Written as DNA, the CDR3 is TGTGCCAGCAGCCAAGGAGTCGGACGGGCCACTGAAGCTTTCTTT. This gives the protein CASSQGVGRATEAFF.

This clonotype was found a few times. The chain joins TRBV5-1 to TRBJ1-1; TRBD1 aligns across 12 bases. V lost 2 bases, J lost 1 base, and 3 bases stayed unmatched. CDR3 length: 16 amino acids. The germline V gene encodes CDR1 SGHRS and CDR2 YFSETQ. CDR3 in DNA: TGCGCCAGCAGCTTTACGGGACAGGGGGCGAACACTGAAGCTTTCTTT. Translation: CASSFTGQGANTEAFF.

The table lists this clonotype with many counts. V and J are TRBV19 and TRBJ1-1, with D unclear. This CDR3 spans 16 amino acids. Deletions cut 7 bases from V and 1 base from J, with 19 bases between. From germline, CDR1 is LNHDA and CDR2 SQIVND (reference sequence). The CDR3 loop is CASTRSHGRWNTEAFF. As DNA, the CDR3 is TGTGCCAGTACCAGATCCCATGGACGGTGGAACACTGAAGCTTTCTTT.

This clonotype was detected ten times or more. This chain connects TRBV6-5 to TRBJ2-7; 8 nucleotides align to TRBD1. This CDR3 has 14 amino acids. V trimming: 5 bases; J trimming: 4 bases; junction bases outside the gene matches: 7. Germline CDR1 and CDR2: MNHEY and SVGAGI. CDR3 amino acids: CASSNRQGFYEQYF. For the CDR3, the DNA is TGTGCCAGCAGTAACCGACAGGGGTTTTACGAGCAGTACTTC.

This clonotype was seen a few times. The chain uses TRBV28 and TRBJ2-7, with 10 nucleotides matching TRBD1. Germline values: CDR1 MDHEN, CDR2 SYDVKM. This CDR3 comprises 14 residues. The J segment lost 3 bases and the V segment lost 10 bases, leaving 9 bases of the junction unmatched. CDR3 sequence (DNA): TGTGCCAAGGGGGGACAGGGGCCAAACTACGAGCAGTACGTC. Protein product: CAKGGQGPNYEQYV.

This clonotype was recorded many times. V usage is TRBV6-2 or TRBV6-3 and J usage is TRBJ1-5; D is uncertain. Trimming left V 2 bases short and J 5 bases short, with 13 bases between. The V gene's germline CDR1 is MNHEY and CDR2 SVGEGT. The CDR3 extends over 15 amino acids. CDR3 DNA: TGTGCCAGCAGTTACGCCCAAGGGTCATATCAGCCCCAGCATTTT. The encoded protein is CASSYAQGSYQPQHF.

This clonotype occurred a few times. Sequence at one end of the junction differs from germline and may be a read error. The J gene is TRBJ1-1, the V gene TRBV28; D gene ambiguous. The length of the CDR3 is 13 residues. Per the germline V gene, CDR1 is MDHEN and CDR2 is SYDVKM. The CDR3 coding sequence is TGTGCCAGCAGTGATAGAGGGAACCCTGAAGCTTTCTTT. It specifies CASSDRGNPEAFF.

In its sample, this clonotype was seen many times. This chain connects TRBV7-8 to TRBJ2-1, with D possibly being TRBD2 (5 bases). Germline CDR1 and CDR2: SGHVS and FQNEAQ. CDR3 length equals 11 residues. V lost 7 bases to trimming and J lost 6 bases, with 7 bases between them. The CDR3 reads CASTRGNEQFF. The CDR3 DNA reads as TGTGCCAGCACCCGGGGCAATGAGCAGTTCTTC.

This clonotype was picked up many times. V and J are TRBV28 and TRBJ2-6; D is perhaps TRBD1 or TRBD2 (6 bases each). This CDR3 has 15 residues. Looked up from germline, CDR1 is MDHEN and CDR2 is SYDVKM. V was shortened by 3 bases and J by 4 bases, with 10 bases between the two germline ends. The DNA of the CDR3 is TGTGCCAGCAGTTTGGGGGGCGCGGGGGCCAACGTCCTGACTTTC. Its protein is CASSLGGAGANVLTF.

This clonotype was recorded at least ten times. CDR3 residues: CASSVHSGLAGTGELFF. DNA of the CDR3: TGTGCCAGCAGCGTTCATTCGGGACTAGCGGGTACCGGGGAGCTGTTTTTT. This rearrangement joins TRBV7-2 to TRBJ2-2; the match to TRBD2 covers 12 bases. The junction had 9 bases not matched to a gene; V was cut back by 5 bases and J by 5 bases. This CDR3 is built from 17 residues. Germline CDR1 SGHTA, CDR2 FQGNSA. Based on the CDR3 plus reference TRBV7-2 and TRBJ2-2, the full variable domain is GAGVSQSPSNKVTEKGKDVELRCDPISGHTALYWYRQSLGQGLEFLIYFQGNSAPDKSGLPSDRFSAERTGGSVSTLTIQRTQQEDSAVYLCASSVHSGLAGTGELFFGEGSRLTVL.

On this clonotype: Since a much larger clone is just one base distant, this may be a read error. This chain uses TRBV4-1 with TRBJ1-5; TRBD1 matches at 7 bases. Trimming removed 4 bases from V and 4 bases from J; junction bases left unmatched: 7. The CDR3 length is 15 residues. Germline assignment: CDR1 MGHRA and CDR2 YSYEKL. CDR3 bases: TGCGCCAGCAGCCTCGAGACAGGGAGGAATCAGCCCCAGCATTTT. It is translated as CASSLETGRNQPQHF.

The chain couples TRBV6-6 to TRBJ2-1; 11 bases match TRBD2. CDR3 length equals 15 residues. Trimming cost V 6 bases and J 7 bases; bases outside gene matches: 8. Germline lookup yields CDR1 MNHNY and CDR2 SVGAGI (reference sequence). CDR3 protein: CASSVAGGPGNEQFF. The CDR3 DNA sequence: TGTGCCAGCAGCGTAGCGGGGGGGCCGGGGAATGAGCAGTTCTTC.

This clonotype was observed at least ten times. The chain links TRBV7-8 to TRBJ2-7, with a weak D call TRBD2 (6 bases). Germline CDR1 SGHVS, CDR2 FQNEAQ. Deletions cut 5 bases from V and 3 bases from J, with 23 bases between. The CDR3 has 17 residues. This CDR3 reads CASSAPRGTGILYEQYV. CDR3 bases: TGTGCCAGCAGCGCCCCCCGTGGGACTGGGATTCTCTACGAGCAGTACGTC.

The table lists this clonotype with many counts. CDR3 DNA sequence: TGTGCCAGCAGCTTAGTGGGGGGCGCCGGTGAGCAGTTCTTC. Translation: CASSLVGGAGEQFF. The J gene is TRBJ2-1, the V gene TRBV7-9; D is tentatively TRBD1 or TRBD2 (6 bases each). The V gene's germline CDR1 is SEHNR and CDR2 FQNEAQ (reference sequence). The CDR3 extends over 14 amino acids. Trimming pared 1 base from V and 9 bases from J, leaving 13 bases between.

V and J are TRBV20-1 and TRBJ1-2, with TRBD1 matching over 7 bases. V lost 3 bases and J lost 0; bases outside the gene matches: 7. The germline V gene has CDR1 DFQATT and CDR2 SNEGSKA (reference sequence). The CDR3 spans 15 residues. DNA of the CDR3: TGCAGTGCTAGTGACCCCAGGGGGGCTAACTATGGCTACACCTTC. Its translation: CSASDPRGANYGYTF.

This clonotype was recorded at least ten times. The V and J genes are TRBV7-8 and TRBJ2-1; D remains ambiguous. In germline, CDR1 is SGHVS, CDR2 FQNEAQ. The CDR3 totals 14 residues. The ends were cut back, 5 bases at V and 0 bases at J, with 8 bases in the middle. CDR3 in DNA: TGTGCCAGCAGCACTCCTTCCTCCTACAATGAGCAGTTCTTC. Translating gives CASSTPSSYNEQFF.

The table lists this clonotype with many counts. The V and J genes are TRBV2 and TRBJ1-6, with TRBD1 matching 8 bases. CDR1 SNHLY and CDR2 FYNNEI come from the germline V gene. The CDR3 runs to 14 residues. The V and J ends lost 7 bases and 9 bases, in that order; junction bases with no gene match: 8. CDR3: CASNRQGRSSPLHF. CDR3 sequence (DNA): TGTGCCAGCAACCGACAGGGGAGGAGTTCACCCCTCCACTTT.

This clonotype was counted at least ten times. The chain is built from TRBV29-1 and TRBJ2-5; D perhaps matches TRBD2 (6 bases). The CDR3 sequence is 12 residues long. V lost 1 base and J lost 5, with 8 bases in between. Germline CDR1 is SQVTM and CDR2 is ANQGSEA. The CDR3 region is CSVEGGVETQYF. CDR3 nucleotide sequence: TGCAGCGTTGAAGGCGGGGTGGAGACCCAGTACTTC.

Note on this clonotype: With a much larger clone just one base away, this may be a read error. V gene TRBV7-9 combines with J gene TRBJ2-7; possibly TRBD2 for D (5 bases). CDR3 length equals 13 residues. CDR1 is SEHNR and CDR2 is FQNEAQ in the germline V gene (reference sequence). The chain's CDR3 is CAGRTPMPGEQYF. The DNA for the CDR3 is TGTGCCGGCAGGACTCCAATGCCAGGCGAGCAGTACTTC.

This clonotype was seen ten or more times. J is TRBJ1-1 and V is TRBV6-2 or TRBV6-3; D possibly corresponds to TRBD1 (6 bases). With 0 bases removed from V and 4 bases from J, the gap between germline ends came to 15 bases. The CDR3 sequence is 16 residues long. Germline CDR1 reads MNHEY; CDR2 reads SVGEGT. In DNA, the CDR3 is TGTGCCAGCAGTTACTCGAGGGGGGCGATATTCACTGAAGCTTTCTTT. Its protein is CASSYSRGAIFTEAFF.

This clonotype was picked up many times. The gene calls are TRBV6-5 and TRBJ1-5, with 8 bases aligning to TRBD1. The CDR3 has 15 amino acids. The ends lost 4 bases at V and 3 bases at J; junction bases unmatched: 5. Germline-derived CDR1 and CDR2 are MNHEY and SVGAGI. The CDR3 DNA is TGTGCCAGCAGTTCGTTGGACAGGGACAATCAGCCCCAGCATTTT. This translates into CASSSLDRDNQPQHF.

There are many counts of this clonotype. The chain has TRBV7-8 and TRBJ2-3, with D perhaps TRBD2 (7 bases). The ends were cut back, 3 bases at V and 2 bases at J, with 12 bases in the middle. CDR1 and CDR2 from the germline V gene are SGHVS and FQNEAQ. CDR3 length: 15 residues. The CDR3 DNA reads TGTGCCAGCAGCTTTGTGGCGGGGGCCACAGATACGCAGTATTTT. This codes for CASSFVAGATDTQYF.

This clonotype was observed at least ten times. The chain combines TRBV20-1 with TRBJ1-2; the match to TRBD1 covers 7 bases. With V trimmed by 5 bases and J by 1 base, 16 bases remained unmatched. This CDR3 region has 17 residues. The germline V gene encodes CDR1 DFQATT and CDR2 SNEGSKA (reference sequence). CDR3 DNA: TGCAGTGCTCCCAAAGAGGGAGGGGGCAAGGTTAACTATGGCTACACCTTC. It yields the protein CSAPKEGGGKVNYGYTF.